A few counts support the clone carrying this T cell receptor (beta chain). Its antigen is as yet unknown. A read error may explain this, as a much larger clone is one base away. Together with a sample-barcoded 5' primer, a J-beta primer mix was included in a second PCR lasting about 7 to 11 cycles. TCRdb redid the calling of the 5' RACE reads with MiXCR, one entry per CDR3 protein. The sample carries 600,000 or so distinct CDR3 sequences, more than 20% recorded once. V gave up 2 bases and J gave up 7 bases, with 12 bases separating them. The CDR3 is 14 residues long. Germline loops: CDR1 SEHNR, CDR2 FQNEAQ (reference sequence). The source of the sample is a study of blood T cells in healthy people across ages. Study findings and constraints: Naive T cell percentage by flow cytometry tracked strongly with beta diversity. Using unsorted PBMCs precluded a conclusive naive versus antigen-experienced comparison. Relative to aged donors, long-lived donors carried more naive CD4+ cells and displayed higher diversity.

Drawn from each donor were approximately 9.2 milliliters of peripheral blood. The chain has TRBV7-9 and TRBJ2-1; D possibly corresponds to TRBD2 (6 bases). Sequences were obtained from blood. This TCR came from a man in his 70s in good health. CDR3 protein: CASSLRDWGNEQFF. CDR3 in DNA: TGTGCCAGCAGCTTACGGGACTGGGGGAATGAGCAGTTCTTC.